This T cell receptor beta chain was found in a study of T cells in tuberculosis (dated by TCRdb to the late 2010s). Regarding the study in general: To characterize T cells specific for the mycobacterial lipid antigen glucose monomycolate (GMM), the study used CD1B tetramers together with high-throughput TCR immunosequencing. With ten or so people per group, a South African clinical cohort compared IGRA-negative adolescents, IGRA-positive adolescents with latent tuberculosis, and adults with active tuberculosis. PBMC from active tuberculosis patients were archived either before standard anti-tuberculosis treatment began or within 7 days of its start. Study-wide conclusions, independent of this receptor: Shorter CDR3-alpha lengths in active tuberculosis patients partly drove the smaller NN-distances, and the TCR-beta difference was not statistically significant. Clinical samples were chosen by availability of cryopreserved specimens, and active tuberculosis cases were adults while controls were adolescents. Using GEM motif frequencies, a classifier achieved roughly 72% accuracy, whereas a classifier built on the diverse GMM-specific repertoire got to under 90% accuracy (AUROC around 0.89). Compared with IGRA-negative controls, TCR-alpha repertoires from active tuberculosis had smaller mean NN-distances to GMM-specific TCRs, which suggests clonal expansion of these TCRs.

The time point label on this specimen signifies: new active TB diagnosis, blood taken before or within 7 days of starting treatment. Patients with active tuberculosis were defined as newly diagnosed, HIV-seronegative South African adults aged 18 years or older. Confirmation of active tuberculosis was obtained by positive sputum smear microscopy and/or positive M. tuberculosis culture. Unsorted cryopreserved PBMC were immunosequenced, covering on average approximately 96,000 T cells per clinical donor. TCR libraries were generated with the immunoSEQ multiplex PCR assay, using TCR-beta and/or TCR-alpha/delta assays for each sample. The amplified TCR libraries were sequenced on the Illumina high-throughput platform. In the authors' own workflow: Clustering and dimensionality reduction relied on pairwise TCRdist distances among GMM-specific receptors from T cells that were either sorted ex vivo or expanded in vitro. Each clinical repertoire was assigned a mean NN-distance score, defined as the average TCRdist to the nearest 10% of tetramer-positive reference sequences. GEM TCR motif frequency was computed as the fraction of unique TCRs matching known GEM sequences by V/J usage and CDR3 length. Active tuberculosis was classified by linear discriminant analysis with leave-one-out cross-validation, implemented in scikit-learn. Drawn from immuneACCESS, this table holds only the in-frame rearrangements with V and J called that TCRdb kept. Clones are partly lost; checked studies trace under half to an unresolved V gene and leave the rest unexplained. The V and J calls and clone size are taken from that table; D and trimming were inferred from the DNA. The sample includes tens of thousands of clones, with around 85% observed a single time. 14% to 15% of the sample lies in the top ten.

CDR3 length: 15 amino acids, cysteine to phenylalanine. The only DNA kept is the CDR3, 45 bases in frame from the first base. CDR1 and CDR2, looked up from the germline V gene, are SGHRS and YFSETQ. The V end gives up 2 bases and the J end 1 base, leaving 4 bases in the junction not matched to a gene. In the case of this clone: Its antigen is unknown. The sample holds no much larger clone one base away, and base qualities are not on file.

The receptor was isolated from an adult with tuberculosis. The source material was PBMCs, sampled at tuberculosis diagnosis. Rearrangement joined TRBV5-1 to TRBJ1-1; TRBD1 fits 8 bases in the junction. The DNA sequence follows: TGCGCCAGCAGCTTCGGGGGGACAGGGAACACTGAAGCTTTCTTT. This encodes CASSFGGTGNTEAFF.